The clone carrying this TCR beta chain came up a few times. Its target is unknown. The data belong to a study of human T cells and chemical hapten exposure. The wider study: DPC at 0.01% went onto the upper back in patch tests, read at 6 days. Overall study results and limits: Compared with pre-sensitization or healthy control sets, expanded TCRs clustered more.

Noted time point: patch test 1, 2 weeks after DPC sensitization. Treatment specified: therapeutic diphenylcyclopropenone sensitization with weekly scalp DPC. The authors' total RNA extraction used unfractionated whole blood. Germline CDR1 is DFQATT and CDR2 is SNEGSKA (reference sequence). The V and J ends lost 6 bases and 4 bases, in that order; junction bases with no gene match: 8. The CDR3 length is 15 residues. In the authors' methods: Sequenced samples showed a median of approximately 100,000 TCRs each, with counts running from about 20,000 to 690,000. MiXCR, applied by TCRdb to the RACE reads, yields one record per CDR3 protein. For this entry, the V and J calls and clone size follow TCRdb and not the study's own pipeline. This table holds approximately 82,000 distinct CDR3 sequences, approximately 10% found once.

This specimen was whole blood, taken in connection with sensitization to the hapten diphenylcyclopropenone (DPC). The chain is built from TRBV20-1 and TRBJ2-7, with TRBD2 matching over 14 bases. The receptor was derived from a woman aged 55-75 years with alopecia areata. Some clones in this sample may be carry-over from other donors' samples. The chain's CDR3 is CSAVGLAGVNYEQYF. The CDR3 DNA sequence: TGCAGTGCAGTGGGACTAGCGGGGGTCAATTACGAGCAGTACTTC.